The clone carrying this T cell receptor (beta chain) was picked up many times. Other DNA sequences in this specimen translate into the identical CDR3. The entry originates in a study of shared clonotypes between healthy human individuals. Across the whole study: For every donor, three CD4 naive, three CD4 memory, two CD8 naive and one CD8 memory plates were used.

Measured with immunoSEQ multiplex PCR; TCRdb has only the in-frame clones, and not every one. This table holds about a million clones, 60% to 80% found once. This CDR3 contains 13 residues. The germline V and J ends were trimmed by 1 base and 4 bases, with 7 bases remaining between them. Germline V gene data show CDR1 as MDHEN and CDR2 as SYDVKM. The chain couples TRBV28 to TRBJ1-2; D is perhaps TRBD1 (6 bases). The TCR sequence derives from a man younger than 30 in good health. Some clones in this sample may be carry-over from other donors' samples. The source material was memory CD4+ T cells from PBMCs. Regarding subset: CD45RA-negative fraction. CDR3 loop: CASSLSGAYGYTF. DNA of the CDR3: TGTGCCAGCAGTTTATCAGGGGCCTATGGCTACACCTTC.